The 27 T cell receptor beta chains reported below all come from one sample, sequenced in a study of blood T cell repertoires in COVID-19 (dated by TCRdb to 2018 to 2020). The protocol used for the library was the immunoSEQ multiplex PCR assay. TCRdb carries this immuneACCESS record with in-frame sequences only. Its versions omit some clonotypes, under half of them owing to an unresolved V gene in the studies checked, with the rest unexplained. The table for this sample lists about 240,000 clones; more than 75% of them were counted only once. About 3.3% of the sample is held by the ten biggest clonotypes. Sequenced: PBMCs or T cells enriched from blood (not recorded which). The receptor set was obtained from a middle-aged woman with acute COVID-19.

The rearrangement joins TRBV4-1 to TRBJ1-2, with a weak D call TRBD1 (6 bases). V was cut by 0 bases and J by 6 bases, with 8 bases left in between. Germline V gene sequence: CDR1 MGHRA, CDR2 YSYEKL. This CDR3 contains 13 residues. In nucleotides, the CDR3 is TGCGCCAGCAGCCAAGAAACAGGGAATGGCTACACCTTC. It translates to CASSQETGNGYTF.

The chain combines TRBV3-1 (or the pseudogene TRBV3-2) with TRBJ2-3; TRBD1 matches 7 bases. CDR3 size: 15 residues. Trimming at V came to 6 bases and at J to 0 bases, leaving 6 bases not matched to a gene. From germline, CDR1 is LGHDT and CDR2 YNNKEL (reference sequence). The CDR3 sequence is CASRLQGSSTDTQYF. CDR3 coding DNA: TGTGCCAGCAGACTACAGGGGTCTAGCACAGATACGCAGTATTTT.

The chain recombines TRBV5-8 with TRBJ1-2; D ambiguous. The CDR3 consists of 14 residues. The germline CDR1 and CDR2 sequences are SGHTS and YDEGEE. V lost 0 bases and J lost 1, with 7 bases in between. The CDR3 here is CASSLVQNNYGYTF. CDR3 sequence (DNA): TGTGCCAGCAGCTTGGTTCAGAATAACTATGGCTACACCTTC.

In DNA form, the CDR3 reads TGTGCCAGCAGCCCCACCGGGACTAGCGGGAGGGGCACAGATACGCAGTATTTT. Translated, it gives CASSPTGTSGRGTDTQYF. V usage is TRBV27 and J usage is TRBJ2-3; 16 bases map to TRBD2. The CDR3 totals 18 residues. The V and J ends lost 6 bases and 1 base, in that order; junction bases with no gene match: 7. The germline CDR1 and CDR2 sequences are MNHEY and SMNVEV (reference sequence).

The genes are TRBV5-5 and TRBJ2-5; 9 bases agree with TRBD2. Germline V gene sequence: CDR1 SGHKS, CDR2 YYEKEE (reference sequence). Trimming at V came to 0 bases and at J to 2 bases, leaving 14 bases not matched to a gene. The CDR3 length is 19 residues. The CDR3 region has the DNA TGTGCCAGCAGCTTGGGGGGAGCCGCGGGAGGGCCTCGACAAGAGACCCAGTACTTC. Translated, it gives CASSLGGAAGGPRQETQYF.

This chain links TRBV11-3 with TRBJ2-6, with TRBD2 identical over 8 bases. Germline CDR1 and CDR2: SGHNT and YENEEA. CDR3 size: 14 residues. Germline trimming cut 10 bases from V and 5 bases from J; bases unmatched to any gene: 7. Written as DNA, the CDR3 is TGTGCCACCAAGCGGGAGTCTCGGGCCAACGTCCTGACTTTC. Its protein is CATKRESRANVLTF.

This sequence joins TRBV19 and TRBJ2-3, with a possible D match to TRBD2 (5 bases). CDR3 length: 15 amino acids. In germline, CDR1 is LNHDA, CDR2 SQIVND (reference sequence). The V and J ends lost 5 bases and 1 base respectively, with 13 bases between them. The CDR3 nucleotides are TGTGCCAGTAGTCCCTCCGGGGTCCGCACAGATACGCAGTATTTT. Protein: CASSPSGVRTDTQYF.

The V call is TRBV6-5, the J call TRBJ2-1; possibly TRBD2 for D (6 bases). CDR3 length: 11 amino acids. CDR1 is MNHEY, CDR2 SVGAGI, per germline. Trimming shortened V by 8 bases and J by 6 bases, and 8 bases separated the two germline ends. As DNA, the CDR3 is TGTGCCAGCTGGGGAGGCAATGAGCAGTTCTTC. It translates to CASWGGNEQFF.

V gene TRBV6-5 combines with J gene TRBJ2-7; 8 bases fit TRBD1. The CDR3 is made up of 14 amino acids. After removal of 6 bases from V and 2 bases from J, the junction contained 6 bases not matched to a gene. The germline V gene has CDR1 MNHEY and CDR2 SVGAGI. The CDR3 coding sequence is TGTGCCAGCAGCACCCGACAGGGGACCTACGAGCAGTACTTC. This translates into CASSTRQGTYEQYF.

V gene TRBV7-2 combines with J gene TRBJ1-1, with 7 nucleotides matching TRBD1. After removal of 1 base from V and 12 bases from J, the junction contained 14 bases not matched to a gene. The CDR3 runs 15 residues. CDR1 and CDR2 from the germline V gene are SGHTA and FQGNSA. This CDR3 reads CASSLDPPGGSSPFF. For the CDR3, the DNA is TGTGCCAGCAGCTTAGATCCCCCAGGGGGATCTTCCCCTTTCTTT.

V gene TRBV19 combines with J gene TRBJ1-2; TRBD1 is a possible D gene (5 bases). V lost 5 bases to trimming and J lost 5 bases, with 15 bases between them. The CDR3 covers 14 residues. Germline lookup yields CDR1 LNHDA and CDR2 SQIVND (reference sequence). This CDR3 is CASSPDSDGYGYTF. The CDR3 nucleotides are TGTGCCAGTAGTCCAGACAGCGACGGTTATGGCTACACCTTC.

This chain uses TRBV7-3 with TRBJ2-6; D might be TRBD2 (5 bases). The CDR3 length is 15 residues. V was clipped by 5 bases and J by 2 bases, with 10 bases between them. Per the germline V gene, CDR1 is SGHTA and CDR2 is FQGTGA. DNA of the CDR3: TGTGCCAGCAGCCGCGACGGGGCTGGGGCCAACGTCCTGACTTTC. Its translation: CASSRDGAGANVLTF.

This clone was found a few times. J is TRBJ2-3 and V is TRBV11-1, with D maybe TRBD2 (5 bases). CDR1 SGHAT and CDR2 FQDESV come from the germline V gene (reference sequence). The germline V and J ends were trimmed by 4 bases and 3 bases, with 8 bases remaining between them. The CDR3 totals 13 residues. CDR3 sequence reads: CASSSGDTDTQYF. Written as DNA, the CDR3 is TGTGCCAGCAGCTCCGGGGATACAGATACGCAGTATTTT. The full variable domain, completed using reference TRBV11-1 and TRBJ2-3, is EAEVAQSPRYKITEKSQAVAFWCDPISGHATLYWYRQILGQGPELLVQFQDESVVDDSQLPKDRFSAERLKGVDSTLKIQPAELGDSAMYLCASSSGDTDTQYFGPGTRLTVL.

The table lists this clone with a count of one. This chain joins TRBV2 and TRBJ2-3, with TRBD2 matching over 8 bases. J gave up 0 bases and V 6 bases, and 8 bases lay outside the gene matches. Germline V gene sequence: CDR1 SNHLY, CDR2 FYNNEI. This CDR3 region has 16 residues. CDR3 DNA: TGTGCCAGCAGACCCCTAGCGGGCCAAAGCACAGATACGCAGTATTTT. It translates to CASRPLAGQSTDTQYF.

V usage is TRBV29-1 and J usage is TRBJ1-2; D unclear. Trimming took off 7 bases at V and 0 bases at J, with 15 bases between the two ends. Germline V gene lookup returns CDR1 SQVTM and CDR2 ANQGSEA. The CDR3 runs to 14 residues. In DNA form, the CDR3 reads TGCAGCGGTTGGGTAGCGGGATCTAACTATGGCTACACCTTC. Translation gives CSGWVAGSNYGYTF.

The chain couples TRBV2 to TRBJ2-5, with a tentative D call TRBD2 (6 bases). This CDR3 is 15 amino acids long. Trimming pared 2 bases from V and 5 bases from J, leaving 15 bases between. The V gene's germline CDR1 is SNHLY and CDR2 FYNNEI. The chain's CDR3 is CASSEIRGTLETQYF. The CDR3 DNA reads TGTGCCAGCAGTGAAATTCGGGGGACTCTTGAGACCCAGTACTTC.

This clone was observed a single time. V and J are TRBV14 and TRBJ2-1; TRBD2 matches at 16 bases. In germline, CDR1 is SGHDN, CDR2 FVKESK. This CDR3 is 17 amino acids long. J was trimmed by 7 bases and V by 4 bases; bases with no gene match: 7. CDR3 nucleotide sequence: TGTGCCAGCAGCCCGGGACTAGCGGGAGGGTCCGAGAATGAGCAGTTCTTC. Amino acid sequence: CASSPGLAGGSENEQFF.

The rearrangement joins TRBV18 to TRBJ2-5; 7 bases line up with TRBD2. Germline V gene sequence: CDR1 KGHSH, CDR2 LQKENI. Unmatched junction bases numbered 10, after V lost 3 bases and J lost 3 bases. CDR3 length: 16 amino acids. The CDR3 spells CASSPGLKGGEETQYF. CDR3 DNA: TGTGCCAGCTCACCGGGGCTTAAGGGAGGGGAAGAGACCCAGTACTTC.

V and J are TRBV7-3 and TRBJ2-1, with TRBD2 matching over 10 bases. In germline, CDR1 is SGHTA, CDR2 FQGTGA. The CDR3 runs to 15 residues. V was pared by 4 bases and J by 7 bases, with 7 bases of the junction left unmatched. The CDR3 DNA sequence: TGTGCCAGCAGCTCCGGACTAGCGGTTGTAAATGAGCAGTTCTTC. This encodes CASSSGLAVVNEQFF.

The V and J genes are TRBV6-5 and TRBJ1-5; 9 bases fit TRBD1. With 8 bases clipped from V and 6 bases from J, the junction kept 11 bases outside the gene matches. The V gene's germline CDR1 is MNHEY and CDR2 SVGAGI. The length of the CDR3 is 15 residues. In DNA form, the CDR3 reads TGTGCCAGCCGATTATGGGACAGGGTTAGTCAGCCCCAGCATTTT. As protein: CASRLWDRVSQPQHF.

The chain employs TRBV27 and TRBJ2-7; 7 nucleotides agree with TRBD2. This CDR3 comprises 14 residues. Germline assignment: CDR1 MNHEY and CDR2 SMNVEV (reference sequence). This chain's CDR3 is CAPKRRERTYEQYF. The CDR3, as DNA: TGTGCTCCTAAGCGGCGGGAGCGGACCTACGAGCAGTACTTC.

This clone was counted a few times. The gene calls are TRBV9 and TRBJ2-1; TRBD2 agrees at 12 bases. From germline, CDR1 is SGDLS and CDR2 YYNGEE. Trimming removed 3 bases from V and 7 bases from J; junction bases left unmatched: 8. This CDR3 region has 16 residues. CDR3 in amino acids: CASSGGTSGPWNEQFF. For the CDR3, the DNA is TGTGCCAGCAGCGGCGGGACTAGCGGGCCCTGGAATGAGCAGTTCTTC.

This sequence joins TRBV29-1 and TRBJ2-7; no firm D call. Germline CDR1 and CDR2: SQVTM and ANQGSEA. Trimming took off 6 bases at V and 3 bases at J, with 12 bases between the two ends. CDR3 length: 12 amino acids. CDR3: CSVTRTDYEQYF. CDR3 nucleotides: TGCAGCGTGACACGAACCGACTACGAGCAGTACTTC.

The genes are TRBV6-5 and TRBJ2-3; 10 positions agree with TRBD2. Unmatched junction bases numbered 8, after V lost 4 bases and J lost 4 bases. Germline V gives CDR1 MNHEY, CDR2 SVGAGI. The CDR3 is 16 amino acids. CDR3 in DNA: TGTGCCAGCAGTTCCTCTAGCGGGAGATATCCAGATACGCAGTATTTT. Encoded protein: CASSSSSGRYPDTQYF.

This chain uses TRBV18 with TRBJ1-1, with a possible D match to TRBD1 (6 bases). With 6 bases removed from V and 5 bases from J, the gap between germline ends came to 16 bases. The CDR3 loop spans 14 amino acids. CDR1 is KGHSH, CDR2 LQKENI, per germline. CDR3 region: CASSLGQRRTEAFF. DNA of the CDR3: TGTGCCAGCTCTCTGGGACAAAGAAGGACTGAAGCTTTCTTT. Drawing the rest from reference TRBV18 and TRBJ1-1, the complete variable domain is NAGVMQNPRHLVRRRGQEARLRCSPMKGHSHVYWYRQLPEEGLKFMVYLQKENIIDESGMPKERFSAEFPKEGPSILRIQQVVRGDSAAYFCASSLGQRRTEAFFGQGTRLTVV.

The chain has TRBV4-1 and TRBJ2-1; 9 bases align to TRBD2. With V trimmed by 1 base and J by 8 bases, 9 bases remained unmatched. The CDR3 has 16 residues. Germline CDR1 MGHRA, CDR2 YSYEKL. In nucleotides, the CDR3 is TGCGCCAGCAGCCAAGTAGGCCTAGCGGGATTCCATGAGCAGTTCTTC. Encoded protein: CASSQVGLAGFHEQFF.

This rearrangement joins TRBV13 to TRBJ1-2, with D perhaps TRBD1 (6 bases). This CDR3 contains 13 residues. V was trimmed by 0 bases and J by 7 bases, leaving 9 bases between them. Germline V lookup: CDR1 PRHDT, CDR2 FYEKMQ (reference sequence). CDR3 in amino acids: CASSLGGGVGYTF. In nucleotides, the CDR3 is TGTGCCAGCAGCTTAGGAGGGGGGGTTGGCTACACCTTC.